The 21 T cell receptor beta chains in this list originate from one sample, sequenced in a study of blood T cell repertoires in COVID-19. Here immunoSEQ multiplex PCR was the method, and the copy in TCRdb shows in-frame clones only, minus some. The table includes fewer than 250,000 clones, approximately 85% detected once. Sequencing was carried out using peripheral blood. The receptor set was obtained from a woman aged 70-85 years with acute or convalescent COVID-19.

V usage is TRBV4-1 and J usage is TRBJ1-3; D gene ambiguous. The germline V and J ends were trimmed by 1 base and 0 bases, with 13 bases remaining between them. This CDR3 region has 17 residues. The germline gives CDR1 MGHRA, CDR2 YSYEKL. This CDR3 reads CASSQVAWGGSGNTIYF. The CDR3 coding sequence is TGCGCCAGCAGCCAAGTGGCGTGGGGAGGCTCTGGAAACACCATATATTTT.

The chain couples TRBV7-9 to TRBJ1-2; D not certain. This CDR3 comprises 17 residues. The V and J ends lost 2 bases and 2 bases respectively, with 18 bases between them. CDR1 and CDR2 (germline): SEHNR, FQNEAQ (reference sequence). The CDR3 nucleotides read TGTGCCAGCAGCTTAATACCTCTTCGGCCTAGGAACTATGGCTACACCTTC. It specifies CASSLIPLRPRNYGYTF.

The chain joins TRBV10-1 to TRBJ2-3, with TRBD1 as a possible D gene (6 bases). In germline, CDR1 is WNHNN, CDR2 SYGVQD (reference sequence). This CDR3 spans 13 amino acids. The germline V and J ends were trimmed by 3 bases and 5 bases, with 9 bases remaining between them. The chain's CDR3 is CASSEGGIDTQYF. The CDR3 DNA follows: TGCGCCAGCAGTGAAGGGGGTATAGATACGCAGTATTTT.

The V gene is TRBV3-1 (or the pseudogene TRBV3-2), the J gene TRBJ2-7; 13 bases align to TRBD2. V lost 1 base and J lost 3; bases outside the gene matches: 0. Germline V gene sequence: CDR1 LGHDT, CDR2 YNNKEL (reference sequence). The CDR3 totals 15 residues. CDR3 residues: CASSQGTSGSYEQYF. For the CDR3, the DNA is TGTGCCAGCAGCCAAGGGACTAGCGGGAGCTACGAGCAGTACTTC.

J is TRBJ1-5 and V is TRBV2, with D perhaps TRBD1 (5 bases). Trimming pared 6 bases from V and 4 bases from J, leaving 13 bases between. The germline CDR1 and CDR2 sequences are SNHLY and FYNNEI. CDR3 length: 14 residues. The CDR3 is CASRGGEPNQPQHF. CDR3 DNA: TGTGCCAGCAGGGGGGGGGAGCCTAATCAGCCCCAGCATTTT.

The chain recombines TRBV21-1 with TRBJ2-1; the table's D call, TRBD2, was not checked against the DNA. TRBV21-1 is a pseudogene locus. The CDR3 length is 19 residues. The CDR3 here is CASSKEAGGPPSSYNEQFF. As DNA, the CDR3 is TGTGCCAGCAGCAAAGAGGCCGGGGGGCCCCCGAGCTCCTACAATGAGCAGTTCTTC.

This clone was found a few times. This sequence joins TRBV6-1 and TRBJ1-4, with D maybe TRBD1 (5 bases). CDR1 is MNHNS, CDR2 SASEGT, per germline. V lost 1 base and J lost 5, with 11 bases in between. This CDR3 is built from 15 residues. The CDR3 loop reads CASSEEQEVNEKLFF. CDR3 DNA sequence: TGTGCCAGCAGTGAAGAACAGGAAGTAAATGAAAAACTGTTTTTT.

J is TRBJ1-2 and V is TRBV29-1, with D possibly being TRBD1 (5 bases). V lost 7 bases and J lost 4, with 16 bases in between. Germline V lookup: CDR1 SQVTM, CDR2 ANQGSEA. The CDR3 length is 13 residues. The CDR3 DNA sequence: TGCAGCGCCATGCATCAGGGTAGCTATGGCTACACCTTC. Its translation: CSAMHQGSYGYTF.

The rearrangement links TRBV29-1 to TRBJ2-6; D remains ambiguous. Per germline, CDR1 SQVTM and CDR2 ANQGSEA. The V gene lost 4 bases and the J gene lost 4 bases, with 5 bases spanning the gap. This CDR3 has 12 amino acids. The CDR3 sequence is CSVGSGANVLTF. CDR3 in DNA: TGCAGCGTTGGTTCGGGGGCCAACGTCCTGACTTTC.

V is TRBV6-5 and J is TRBJ1-1; 8 nucleotides line up with TRBD1. The CDR3 has 15 residues. CDR1 MNHEY and CDR2 SVGAGI come from the germline V gene. The V and J ends lost 6 bases and 6 bases, in that order; junction bases with no gene match: 12. The CDR3 here is CASRADPGGWAEAFF. The CDR3 coding sequence is TGTGCCAGCAGGGCAGACCCAGGGGGCTGGGCTGAAGCTTTCTTT.

The rearrangement uses TRBV7-2 and TRBJ2-3, with 9 bases that match TRBD1. Losses at the gene ends were 3 bases for V and 8 bases for J; bases not matched to a gene: 9. The CDR3 has 15 amino acids. Per the germline V gene, CDR1 is SGHTA and CDR2 is FQGNSA. CDR3 loop: CASSLPGQGSGTQYF. CDR3 coding DNA: TGTGCCAGCAGCTTGCCGGGACAGGGATCCGGTACGCAGTATTTT. Filled out from reference TRBV7-2 and TRBJ2-3, the complete variable domain reads GAGVSQSPSNKVTEKGKDVELRCDPISGHTALYWYRQSLGQGLEFLIYFQGNSAPDKSGLPSDRFSAERTGGSVSTLTIQRTQQEDSAVYLCASSLPGQGSGTQYFGPGTRLTVL.

There are a few counts of this clone. The J gene is TRBJ1-2, the V gene TRBV7-2; 7 positions agree with TRBD1. V gave up 5 bases and J gave up 6 bases; unmatched junction bases: 6. This CDR3 has 13 amino acids. Germline CDR1 and CDR2: SGHTA and FQGNSA. The CDR3 DNA follows: TGTGCCAGCAGCCCGAGACAGGGACATGGCTACACCTTC. Encoded protein: CASSPRQGHGYTF.

The J gene is TRBJ2-2, the V gene TRBV3-1 (or the pseudogene TRBV3-2), with 7 bases lining up with TRBD1. CDR1 LGHDT and CDR2 YNNKEL come from the germline V gene (reference sequence). V trimming: 2 bases; J trimming: 8 bases; junction bases outside the gene matches: 14. The CDR3 extends over 17 amino acids. CDR3 sequence reads: CASSQQDGQANGGELFF. CDR3 nucleotides: TGTGCCAGCAGCCAACAAGATGGACAGGCCAACGGGGGGGAGCTGTTTTTT.

The chain uses TRBV19 and TRBJ2-7, with 9 bases identical to TRBD1. Germline V gene sequence: CDR1 LNHDA, CDR2 SQIVND (reference sequence). The junction had 10 bases not matched to a gene; V was cut back by 4 bases and J by 3 bases. The CDR3 consists of 16 residues. The CDR3 DNA sequence: TGTGCCAGTAGTACCTATGGGACAGGGAGCTTCTACGAGCAGTACTTC. Its protein product is CASSTYGTGSFYEQYF.

CDR3 nucleotide sequence: TGTGCCTGGAGTGCGGGGTTCCTGGGGGCTTTCTTT. This sequence encodes CAWSAGFLGAFF. The V and J genes are TRBV30 and TRBJ1-1; no clear D gene. CDR1 GTSNPN and CDR2 SVGIG come from the germline V gene (reference sequence). The germline V and J ends were trimmed by 1 base and 11 bases, with 14 bases remaining between them. The CDR3 extends over 12 amino acids.

This sequence joins TRBV6-2 or TRBV6-3 and TRBJ1-5; a possible D gene is TRBD1 (6 bases). This CDR3 is 15 amino acids long. The V gene's germline CDR1 is MNHEY and CDR2 SVGEGT. With 6 bases removed from V and 7 bases from J, the gap between germline ends came to 19 bases. CDR3 residues: CASSEQGLDVQPQHF. For the CDR3, the DNA is TGTGCCAGCAGCGAACAGGGTTTAGATGTGCAGCCCCAGCATTTT.

CDR3 sequence: CASSNQVSSTDTQYF. In DNA form, the CDR3 reads TGTGCCAGCAGCAATCAGGTCTCTAGCACAGATACGCAGTATTTT. The chain combines TRBV7-2 with TRBJ2-3, with D uncertain. Per the germline V gene, CDR1 is SGHTA and CDR2 is FQGNSA. The length of the CDR3 is 15 residues. The V end lost 5 bases, the J end lost 0 bases, and 12 bases lay between the germline ends.

V and J are TRBV2 and TRBJ2-5, with D maybe TRBD1 (6 bases). With 4 bases removed from V and 2 bases from J, the gap between germline ends came to 8 bases. The CDR3 runs to 13 residues. From germline, CDR1 is SNHLY and CDR2 FYNNEI. The CDR3 region has the DNA TGTGCCAGCAGTGGGACAGCACAAGAGACCCAGTACTTC. Translating gives CASSGTAQETQYF.

The rearrangement joins TRBV7-9 to TRBJ1-5; tentatively, D is TRBD1 (5 bases). Germline V gene lookup returns CDR1 SEHNR and CDR2 FQNEAQ (reference sequence). This CDR3 comprises 14 residues. The ends were cut back, 1 base at V and 6 bases at J, with 10 bases in the middle. CDR3 region: CASSLDPGGQPQHF. The CDR3 region has the DNA TGTGCCAGCAGCTTAGACCCGGGGGGTCAGCCCCAGCATTTT.

The V and J genes are TRBV28 and TRBJ1-2; possibly TRBD1 for D (5 bases). CDR1 and CDR2 (germline): MDHEN, SYDVKM. CDR3 length: 13 residues. V was cut by 2 bases and J by 2 bases, with 6 bases left in between. CDR3 DNA: TGTGCCAGCAGTTTAGACAGAAACTATGGCTACACCTTC. This gives the protein CASSLDRNYGYTF.

V gene TRBV5-4 combines with J gene TRBJ1-2; 7 bases line up with TRBD1. Germline CDR1 SGHNT, CDR2 YYREEE (reference sequence). The trim removed 7 bases at V and 7 bases at J, leaving 13 bases unmatched. The CDR3 contains 14 residues. The CDR3 DNA reads TGTGCCAGCGTCCTCGTGGAGGGGGCGTCTGGCTACACCTTC. Translating it yields CASVLVEGASGYTF.